This entry describes one T cell receptor (beta chain). The source of the sample is a study of OX40 agonist ivuxolimab in advanced cancers. Background on the study: Age averaged 60 years (range about 20 to 80), and less than 85% were male.

V lost 6 bases and J 13 bases, leaving 15 bases between the germline ends. Germline V gene data show CDR1 as SNHLY and CDR2 as FYNNEI. This CDR3 has 12 residues. Sequencing was performed with immunoSEQ multiplex PCR; in TCRdb, only in-frame clones are kept and a portion is missing. The data contain over 55,000 clones, approximately 91% of them seen just once; the ten biggest clones take up 1.5% to 2%. This receptor was obtained from an adult with an advanced solid tumor such as melanoma, head and neck, liver or kidney cancer. The chain couples TRBV2 to TRBJ2-2, with D possibly matching TRBD1 (5 bases). The sequencing used CD4+ or CD8+ T cells sorted from blood, collected in a trial of the OX40 agonist ivuxolimab. Written as DNA, the CDR3 is TGTGCCAGCAGAGGGGCTGATCTCTCGCTGTTTTTT. The encoded protein is CASRGADLSLFF. Supplemented by reference TRBV2 and TRBJ2-2, the full variable domain reads EPEVTQTPSHQVTQMGQEVILRCVPISNHLYFYWYRQILGQKVEFLVSFYNNEISEKSEIFDDQFSVERPDGSNFTLKIRSTKLEDSAMYFCASRGADLSLFFGEGSRLTVL.